Listed below are T cell receptor beta chains from one sample, sequenced in a study of T-cell memory formation after mild COVID-19. TCRdb reanalysed the 5' RACE reads using MiXCR and keeps one entry per CDR3 protein. This table holds about 310,000 distinct CDR3 sequences, roughly a fifth found once. The material sequenced was PBMCs or a T cell subset sorted from them (not recorded which). These receptors all stem from a man younger than 35 who had mild COVID-19 (a few samples of this study predate the infection). Cell type and time point are not known. Each CDR3 is given with its conserved first and last residue. The D gene is left open where the match is weak. Clone size is stated in some rows and not others, as once, few, many or a class when expanded.

d_gene	v_gene	j_gene	abundance	CDR3aa	CDR3nt
NA	TRBV15	TRBJ2-3	few	CATSRDRVVSGTDTQYF	TGTGCCACCAGCAGAGACAGGGTCGTTTCCGGCACAGATACGCAGTATTTT
NA	TRBV3-1	TRBJ2-2	few	CASSQGNTGELFF	TGTGCCAGCAGCCAAGGGAACACCGGGGAGCTGTTTTTT
NA	TRBV5-1	TRBJ1-2	few	CASSPGGGDLYGYTF	TGCGCCAGCAGCCCGGGCGGGGGGGACCTCTATGGCTACACCTTC
NA	TRBV4-1	TRBJ1-1	NA	CASSQGPGQTSEAFF	TGCGCCAGCAGCCAAGGCCCAGGTCAAACATCCGAAGCTTTCTTT
NA	TRBV6-1	TRBJ2-3	NA	CASSVPISTDTQYF	TGTGCCAGCAGTGTACCGATTAGCACAGATACGCAGTATTTT
NA	TRBV27	TRBJ2-7	NA	CASSPVTRAETYEQYF	TGTGCCAGCAGCCCCGTAACACGGGCGGAAACCTACGAGCAGTACTTC
NA	TRBV7-6	TRBJ1-1	few	CASSFGRREEAFF	TGTGCCAGCAGCTTCGGAAGGCGGGAAGAAGCTTTCTTT
NA	TRBV12-3/TRBV12-4	TRBJ1-1	few	CASSTQGQNTEAFF	TGTGCCAGCAGTACCCAGGGGCAGAACACTGAAGCTTTCTTT
TRBD2	TRBV7-7	TRBJ2-3	once	CASSLFGRSTDTQYF	TGTGCTAGCAGCTTATTCGGGAGGAGCACAGATACGCAGTATTTT
NA	TRBV3-1	TRBJ2-3	NA	CASRSRDSSTDTQYF	TGTGCCAGCAGATCCCGGGACTCCAGCACAGATACGCAGTATTTT
NA	TRBV5-1	TRBJ2-6	few	CASSVRRAGANVLTF	TGCGCCAGCAGTGTTCGCAGGGCCGGGGCCAACGTCCTGACTTTC
NA	TRBV4-1	TRBJ2-1	NA	CASSPGFNEQFF	TGCGCCAGCAGCCCAGGATTCAATGAGCAGTTCTTC
TRBD1	TRBV6-6	TRBJ1-4	few	CASSHGDRGIGEKLFF	TGTGCCAGCAGCCACGGGGACAGGGGGATAGGCGAAAAACTGTTTTTT
NA	TRBV4-3	TRBJ1-5	few	CASSQAFGGMVQPQHF	TGCGCCAGCAGCCAGGCCTTTGGCGGGATGGTTCAGCCCCAGCATTTT
TRBD2	TRBV4-3	TRBJ2-3	NA	CASSYNGGATDTQYF	TGCGCCAGCAGCTACAACGGGGGGGCAACAGATACGCAGTATTTT
NA	TRBV9	TRBJ1-6	NA	CASSVDGGSYNSPLHF	TGTGCCAGCAGCGTAGACGGGGGCTCCTATAATTCACCCCTCCACTTT
TRBD2	TRBV6-2/TRBV6-3	TRBJ2-3	NA	CASRKTSEDTQYF	TGTGCCAGCAGGAAGACTAGCGAAGATACGCAGTATTTT
NA	TRBV7-2	TRBJ2-3	NA	CASSTQVAGTDTQYF	TGTGCCAGCAGCACTCAGGTCGCGGGTACAGATACGCAGTATTTT
NA	TRBV11-2	TRBJ2-5	few	CASSRSAETQYF	TGTGCCAGCAGCCGGAGCGCCGAGACCCAGTACTTC
NA	TRBV7-9	TRBJ1-3	few	CASSLNQGNTIYF	TGTGCCAGCAGCTTAAACCAGGGAAACACCATATATTTT
NA	TRBV2	TRBJ1-2	NA	CASSERGQGYYGYTF	TGTGCCAGCAGTGAACGGGGCCAGGGCTACTATGGCTACACCTTC
TRBD1	TRBV3-1	TRBJ2-1	few	CASSPWTGGNEQFF	TGTGCCAGCAGCCCTTGGACAGGGGGAAATGAGCAGTTCTTC
TRBD1	TRBV28	TRBJ1-2	few	CASSGVPSTGAGYGYTF	TGTGCCAGCAGTGGGGTTCCCTCGACAGGGGCTGGCTATGGCTACACCTTC
NA	TRBV12-3/TRBV12-4	TRBJ1-1	few	CASAPRGNTEAFF	TGTGCCAGCGCCCCGCGGGGGAACACTGAAGCTTTCTTT
TRBD1	TRBV19	TRBJ1-1	NA	CASSARQGANTEAFF	TGTGCCAGTAGTGCCCGACAGGGGGCGAACACTGAAGCTTTCTTT
TRBD2	TRBV12-3/TRBV12-4	TRBJ2-2	many	CASRNSGGSGELFF	TGTGCCAGCAGGAATAGCGGGGGGTCCGGGGAGCTGTTTTTT
NA	TRBV18	TRBJ2-3	NA	CASSPPSSDTQYF	TGTGCCAGCTCACCACCAAGCAGTGATACGCAGTATTTT
TRBD2	TRBV9	TRBJ2-5	NA	CASSPWGGKETQYF	TGTGCCAGCAGCCCCTGGGGGGGAAAAGAGACCCAGTACTTC
NA	TRBV7-2	TRBJ2-7	many	CASSPPGRRVPHEQYF	TGTGCCAGCAGCCCCCCAGGGAGACGGGTCCCCCACGAGCAGTACTTC
TRBD2	TRBV4-2	TRBJ2-1	few	CASSQSLGGGMNEQFF	TGTGCCAGCAGCCAAAGCCTCGGGGGAGGGATGAATGAGCAGTTCTTC
NA	TRBV20-1	TRBJ2-3	few	CSARLRGDTQYF	TGCAGTGCTAGGCTTAGAGGAGATACGCAGTATTTT
NA	TRBV18	TRBJ2-2	NA	CASSPLGGDGGELFF	TGTGCCAGCTCACCACTCGGCGGGGACGGCGGGGAGCTGTTTTTT
TRBD2	TRBV29-1	TRBJ2-5	few	CSGGPPNQGGEDGTQYF	TGCAGCGGTGGCCCCCCCAATCAGGGAGGGGAAGATGGGACCCAGTACTTC
TRBD2	TRBV20-1	TRBJ2-1	few	CSAERGPSENEQFF	TGCAGTGCTGAGCGGGGGCCGAGCGAGAATGAGCAGTTCTTC
TRBD2	TRBV12-3/TRBV12-4	TRBJ2-3	NA	CASSEAGVGTDTQYF	TGTGCCAGCAGTGAAGCGGGGGTGGGCACAGATACGCAGTATTTT
NA	TRBV6-4	TRBJ1-5	few	CASSAGTYDSRNQPQHF	TGTGCCAGCAGTGCCGGTACCTACGACAGCCGCAATCAGCCCCAGCATTTT
NA	TRBV4-3	TRBJ2-4	many	CASSQVERGVAKNIQYF	TGCGCCAGCAGCCAAGTGGAGCGCGGGGTAGCCAAAAACATTCAGTACTTC
NA	TRBV5-1	TRBJ1-4	few	CASSPGQPNEKLFF	TGCGCCAGCAGCCCCGGACAGCCTAATGAAAAACTGTTTTTT
NA	TRBV4-3	TRBJ2-3	few	CASRGFSTDTQYF	TGCGCCAGCAGGGGGTTTAGCACAGATACGCAGTATTTT